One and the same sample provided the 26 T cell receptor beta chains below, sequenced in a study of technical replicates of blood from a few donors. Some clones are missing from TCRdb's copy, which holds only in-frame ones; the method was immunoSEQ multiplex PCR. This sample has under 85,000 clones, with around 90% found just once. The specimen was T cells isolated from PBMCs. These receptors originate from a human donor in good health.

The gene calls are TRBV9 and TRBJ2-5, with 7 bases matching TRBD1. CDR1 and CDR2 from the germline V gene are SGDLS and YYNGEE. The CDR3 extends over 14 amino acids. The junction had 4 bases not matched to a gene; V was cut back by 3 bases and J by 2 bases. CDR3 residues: CASSAGQEQETQYF. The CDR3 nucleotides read TGTGCCAGCAGCGCTGGACAGGAGCAAGAGACCCAGTACTTC.

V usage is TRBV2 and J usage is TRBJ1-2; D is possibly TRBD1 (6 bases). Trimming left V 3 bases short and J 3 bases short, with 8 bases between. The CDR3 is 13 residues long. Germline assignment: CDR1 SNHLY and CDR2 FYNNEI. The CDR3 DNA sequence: TGTGCCAGCAGTGAGGGGGCATACTATGGCTACACCTTC. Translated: CASSEGAYYGYTF.

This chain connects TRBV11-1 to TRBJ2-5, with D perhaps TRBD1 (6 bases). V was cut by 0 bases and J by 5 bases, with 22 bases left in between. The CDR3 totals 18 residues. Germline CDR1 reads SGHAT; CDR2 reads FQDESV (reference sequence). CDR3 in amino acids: CASSLAKTGQPFGETQYF. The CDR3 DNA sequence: TGTGCCAGCAGCTTAGCGAAAACGGGACAACCATTCGGGGAGACCCAGTACTTC.

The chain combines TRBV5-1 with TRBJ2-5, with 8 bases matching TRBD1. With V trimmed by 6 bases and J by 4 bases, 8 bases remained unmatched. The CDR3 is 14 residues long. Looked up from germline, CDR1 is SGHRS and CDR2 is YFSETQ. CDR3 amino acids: CASTSGTGIETQYF. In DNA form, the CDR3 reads TGCGCCAGCACTTCCGGGACAGGTATAGAGACCCAGTACTTC.

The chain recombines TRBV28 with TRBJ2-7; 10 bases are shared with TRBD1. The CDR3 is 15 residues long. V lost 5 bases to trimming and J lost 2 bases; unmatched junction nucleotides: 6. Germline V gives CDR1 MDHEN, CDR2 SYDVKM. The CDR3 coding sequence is TGTGCCAGCAGTAAGACCGGGACAGGGGCCTACGAGCAGTACTTC. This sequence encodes CASSKTGTGAYEQYF. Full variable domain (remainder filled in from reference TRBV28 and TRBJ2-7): DVKVTQSSRYLVKRTGEKVFLECVQDMDHENMFWYRQDPGLGLRLIYFSYDVKMKEKGDIPEGYSVSREKKERFSLILESASTNQTSMYLCASSKTGTGAYEQYFGPGTRLTVT.

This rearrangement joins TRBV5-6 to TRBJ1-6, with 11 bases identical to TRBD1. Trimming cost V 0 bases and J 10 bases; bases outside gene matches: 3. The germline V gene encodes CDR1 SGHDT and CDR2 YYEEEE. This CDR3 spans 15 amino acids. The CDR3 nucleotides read TGTGCCAGCAGCTTGGGGACAGGGGGCCGATCACCCCTCCACTTT. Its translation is CASSLGTGGRSPLHF.

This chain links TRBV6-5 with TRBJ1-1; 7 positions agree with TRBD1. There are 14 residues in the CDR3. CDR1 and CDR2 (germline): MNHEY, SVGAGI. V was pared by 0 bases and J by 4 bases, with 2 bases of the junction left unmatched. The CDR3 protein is CASSYSSGGTEAFF. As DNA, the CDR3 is TGTGCCAGCAGTTACTCGTCAGGGGGCACTGAAGCTTTCTTT.

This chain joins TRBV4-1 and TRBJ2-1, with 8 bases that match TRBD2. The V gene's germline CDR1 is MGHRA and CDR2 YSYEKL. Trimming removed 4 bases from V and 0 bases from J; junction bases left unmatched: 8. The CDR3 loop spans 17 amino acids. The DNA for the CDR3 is TGCGCCAGCAGCCCCACTAGCGGCCGGAGCTCCTACAATGAGCAGTTCTTC. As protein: CASSPTSGRSSYNEQFF.

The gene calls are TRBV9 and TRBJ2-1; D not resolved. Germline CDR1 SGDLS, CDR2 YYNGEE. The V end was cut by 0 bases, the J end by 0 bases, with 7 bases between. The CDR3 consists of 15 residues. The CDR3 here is CASSVGTVSYNEQFF. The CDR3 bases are TGTGCCAGCAGCGTAGGCACTGTCTCCTACAATGAGCAGTTCTTC.

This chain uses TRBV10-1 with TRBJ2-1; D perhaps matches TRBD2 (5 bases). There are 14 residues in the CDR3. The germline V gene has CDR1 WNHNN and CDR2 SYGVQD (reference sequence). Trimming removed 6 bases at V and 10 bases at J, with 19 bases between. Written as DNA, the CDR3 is TGCGCCAGCAGCCCCCTCGGGCGGGCCAGAGAGCAGTTCTTC. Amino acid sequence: CASSPLGRAREQFF.

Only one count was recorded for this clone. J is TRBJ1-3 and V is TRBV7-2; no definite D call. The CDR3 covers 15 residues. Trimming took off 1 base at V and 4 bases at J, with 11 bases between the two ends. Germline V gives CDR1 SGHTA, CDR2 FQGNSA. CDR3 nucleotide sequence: TGTGCCAGCAGCTTAGTATCGACTGGGGGAAACACCATATATTTT. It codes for CASSLVSTGGNTIYF.

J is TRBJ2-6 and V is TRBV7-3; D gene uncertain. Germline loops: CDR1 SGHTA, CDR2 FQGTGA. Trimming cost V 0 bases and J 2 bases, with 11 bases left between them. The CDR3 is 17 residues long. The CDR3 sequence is CASSLTWAAPGANVLTF. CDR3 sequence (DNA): TGTGCCAGCAGCTTAACCTGGGCCGCTCCTGGGGCCAACGTCCTGACTTTC.

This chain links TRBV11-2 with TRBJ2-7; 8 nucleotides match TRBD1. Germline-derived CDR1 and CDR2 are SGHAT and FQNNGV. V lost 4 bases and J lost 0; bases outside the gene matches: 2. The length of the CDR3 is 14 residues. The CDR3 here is CASSWTGISYEQYF. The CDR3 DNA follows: TGTGCCAGCAGCTGGACAGGGATCTCCTACGAGCAGTACTTC.

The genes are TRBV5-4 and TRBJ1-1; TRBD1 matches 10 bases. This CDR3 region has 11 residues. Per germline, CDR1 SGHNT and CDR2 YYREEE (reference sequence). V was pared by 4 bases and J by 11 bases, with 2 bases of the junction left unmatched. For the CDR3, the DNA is TGTGCCAGCAGCAAGGACAGGGGGGCTTTCTTT. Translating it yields CASSKDRGAFF.

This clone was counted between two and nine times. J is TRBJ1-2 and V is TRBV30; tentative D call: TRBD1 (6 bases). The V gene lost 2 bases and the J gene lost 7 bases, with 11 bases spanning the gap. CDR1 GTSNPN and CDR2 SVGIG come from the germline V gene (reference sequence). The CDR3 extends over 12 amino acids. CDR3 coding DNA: TGTGCCTGGAGTATGTGGACAGCTGGCTACACCTTC. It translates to CAWSMWTAGYTF.

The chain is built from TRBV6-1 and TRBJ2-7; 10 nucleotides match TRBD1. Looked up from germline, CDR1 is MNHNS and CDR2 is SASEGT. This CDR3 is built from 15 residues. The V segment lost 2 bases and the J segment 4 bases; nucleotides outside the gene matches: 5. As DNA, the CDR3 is TGTGCCAGCAGTGAAAGGGACAGGGGAGGATACGAGCAGTACTTC. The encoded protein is CASSERDRGGYEQYF.

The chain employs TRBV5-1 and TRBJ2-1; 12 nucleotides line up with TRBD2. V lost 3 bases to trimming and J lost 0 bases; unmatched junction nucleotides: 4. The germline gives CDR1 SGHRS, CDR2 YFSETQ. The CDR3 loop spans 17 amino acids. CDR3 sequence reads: CASSWTSGASSYNEQFF. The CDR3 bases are TGCGCCAGCAGCTGGACTAGCGGGGCCAGCTCCTACAATGAGCAGTTCTTC.

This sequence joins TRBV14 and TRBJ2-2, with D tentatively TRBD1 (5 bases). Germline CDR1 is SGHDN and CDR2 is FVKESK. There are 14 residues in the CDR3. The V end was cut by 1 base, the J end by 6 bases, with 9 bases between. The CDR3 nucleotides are TGTGCCAGCAGCCAAGCGGCAGGGCCCGGGGAGCTGTTTTTT. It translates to CASSQAAGPGELFF.

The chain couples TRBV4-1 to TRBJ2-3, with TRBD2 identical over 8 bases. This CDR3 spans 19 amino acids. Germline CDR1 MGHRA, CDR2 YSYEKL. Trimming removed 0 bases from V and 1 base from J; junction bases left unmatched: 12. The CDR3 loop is CASSQDYFRREVGTDTQYF. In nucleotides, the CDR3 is TGCGCCAGCAGCCAAGATTATTTTAGGCGGGAGGTGGGCACAGATACGCAGTATTTT.

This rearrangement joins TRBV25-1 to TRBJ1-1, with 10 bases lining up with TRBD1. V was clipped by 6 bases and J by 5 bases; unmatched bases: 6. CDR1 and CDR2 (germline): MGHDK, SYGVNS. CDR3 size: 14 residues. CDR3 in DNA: TGTGCCAGCAGGACAGGGGGCGAGTATACTGAAGCTTTCTTT. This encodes CASRTGGEYTEAFF. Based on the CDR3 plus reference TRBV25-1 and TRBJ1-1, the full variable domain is EADIYQTPRYLVIGTGKKITLECSQTMGHDKMYWYQQDPGMELHLIHYSYGVNSTEKGDLSSESTVSRIRTEHFPLTLESARPSHTSQYLCASRTGGEYTEAFFGQGTRLTVV.

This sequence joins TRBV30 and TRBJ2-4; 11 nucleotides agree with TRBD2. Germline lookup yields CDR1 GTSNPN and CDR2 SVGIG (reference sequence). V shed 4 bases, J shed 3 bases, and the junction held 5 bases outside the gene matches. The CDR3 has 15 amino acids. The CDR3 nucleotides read TGTGCCTGGATCGTGACTAGCGGGGTCAAAAACATTCAGTACTTC. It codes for CAWIVTSGVKNIQYF.

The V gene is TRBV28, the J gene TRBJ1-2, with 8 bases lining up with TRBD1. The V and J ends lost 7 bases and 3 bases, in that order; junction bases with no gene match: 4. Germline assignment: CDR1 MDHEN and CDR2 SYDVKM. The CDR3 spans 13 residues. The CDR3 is CASTPDRDYGYTF. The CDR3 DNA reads TGTGCCAGCACCCCGGACAGGGACTATGGCTACACCTTC.

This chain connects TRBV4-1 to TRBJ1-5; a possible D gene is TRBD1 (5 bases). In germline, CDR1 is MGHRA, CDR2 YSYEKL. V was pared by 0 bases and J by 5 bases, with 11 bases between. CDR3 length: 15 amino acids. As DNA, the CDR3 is TGCGCCAGCAGCCAAGAGGACACCTTATATCAGCCCCAGCATTTT. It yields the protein CASSQEDTLYQPQHF.

The CDR3 nucleotides read TGTGCCAGCAGCCCACAGGGCCCTCTGGGCGAGCAGTACTTC. Translated, it gives CASSPQGPLGEQYF. This chain connects TRBV6-5 to TRBJ2-7, with a weak D call TRBD1 (6 bases). Trimming pared 6 bases from V and 6 bases from J, leaving 18 bases between. In germline, CDR1 is MNHEY, CDR2 SVGAGI. The CDR3 consists of 14 residues.

This CDR3 is CASSHKFSETQYF. DNA for the CDR3: TGTGCCAGCAGCCATAAGTTTAGCGAGACCCAGTACTTC. The rearrangement uses TRBV4-2 and TRBJ2-5, with D uncertain. Germline-derived CDR1 and CDR2 are LGHNA and YNFKEQ. The germline V and J ends were trimmed by 3 bases and 5 bases, with 10 bases remaining between them. The CDR3 runs to 13 residues.

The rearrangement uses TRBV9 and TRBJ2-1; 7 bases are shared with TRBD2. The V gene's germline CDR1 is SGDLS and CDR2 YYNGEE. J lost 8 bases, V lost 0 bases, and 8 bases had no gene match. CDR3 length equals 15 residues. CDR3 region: CASSVEGGSWDEQFF. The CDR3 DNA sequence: TGTGCCAGCAGCGTAGAGGGCGGGAGCTGGGATGAGCAGTTCTTC.